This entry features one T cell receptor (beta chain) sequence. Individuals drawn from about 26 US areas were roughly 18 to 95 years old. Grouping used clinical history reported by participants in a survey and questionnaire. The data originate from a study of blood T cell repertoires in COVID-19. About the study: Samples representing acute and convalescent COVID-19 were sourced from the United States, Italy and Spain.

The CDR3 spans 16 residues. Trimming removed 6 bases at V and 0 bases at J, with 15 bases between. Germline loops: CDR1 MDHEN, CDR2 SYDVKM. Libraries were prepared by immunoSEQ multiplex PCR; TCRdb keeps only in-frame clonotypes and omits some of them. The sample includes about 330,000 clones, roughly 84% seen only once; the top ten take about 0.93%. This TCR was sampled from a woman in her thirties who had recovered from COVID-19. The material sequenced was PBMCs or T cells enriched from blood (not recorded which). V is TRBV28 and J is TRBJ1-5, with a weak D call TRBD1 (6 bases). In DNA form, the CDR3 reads TGTGCCAGCAGGAGGGGGACCGCCAGTAGCAATCAGCCCCAGCATTTT. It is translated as CASRRGTASSNQPQHF.